Following are 29 T cell receptor beta chains from one sample sequenced in a study of shared clonotypes between healthy human individuals (dated by TCRdb to about 2020). Library method: the immunoSEQ multiplex PCR assay. The source is immuneACCESS, and TCRdb retained only in-frame sequences with V and J called. Part of the clones is not carried over; for the studies checked, unresolved V genes explain less than half of this, and the remainder is unexplained. This sample gives 2 million to 2.5 million clones in total; around 95% of them show up just once. Jointly, the top ten make up approximately 0.13% of the sample. The specimen was naive CD4+ T cells sorted from blood. The cell subset or site label on this specimen signifies: CD45RA+ positively selected. These receptors all come from a man aged 18 to 30 in good health.

This clone showed up just once. The chain employs TRBV6-1 and TRBJ2-4; 7 bases match TRBD2. V dropped 4 bases and J dropped 8; count of bases not matched to a gene: 8. Germline lookup yields CDR1 MNHNS and CDR2 SASEGT. This CDR3 is 14 amino acids long. CDR3 coding DNA: TGTGCCAGCAGTGTGGACGCCCGGGGGGACATTCAGTACTTC. Translated: CASSVDARGDIQYF.

For this clone: It is likely a read error, because the conserved phenylalanine at the end of the CDR3 is missing. Because the CDR3's place on the DNA is in doubt, the DNA is left out and the CDR3 is given as listed by TCRdb. This rearrangement joins TRBV20-1 to TRBJ1-2; the tabulated D call, TRBD1, remains unverified against the DNA. Germline lookup yields CDR1 DFQATT and CDR2 SNEGSKA (reference sequence). The CDR3 region is 11 residues in length, termini included. The CDR3 region is CSAYKTGQAPS.

The V call is TRBV30, the J call TRBJ1-6; D is possibly TRBD1 (5 bases). V shed 3 bases and J shed 6 bases, with 12 bases lying between them. From germline, CDR1 is GTSNPN and CDR2 SVGIG (reference sequence). The length of the CDR3 is 14 residues. This CDR3 reads CAWRGQGVNSPLHF. The CDR3 DNA follows: TGTGCCTGGAGGGGGCAGGGTGTTAATTCACCCCTCCACTTT. Combining the CDR3 with reference TRBV30 and TRBJ1-6 gives the whole variable domain SQTIHQWPATLVQPVGSPLSLECTVEGTSNPNLYWYRQAAGRGLQLLFYSVGIGQISSEVPQNLSASRPQDRQFILSSKKLLLSDSGFYLCAWRGQGVNSPLHFGNGTRLTVT.

The chain carries TRBV6-5 and TRBJ2-7; 7 nucleotides line up with TRBD1. The V segment lost 2 bases and the J segment 6 bases; nucleotides outside the gene matches: 10. Per the germline V gene, CDR1 is MNHEY and CDR2 is SVGAGI. The CDR3 has 15 amino acids. The CDR3 nucleotides are TGTGCCAGCAGTTACACCGGGACAGCCCAATCCGAGCAGTACTTC. Amino acids: CASSYTGTAQSEQYF.

The rearrangement links TRBV30 to TRBJ1-6; D is possibly TRBD1 (6 bases). The CDR3 extends over 14 amino acids. In germline, CDR1 is GTSNPN, CDR2 SVGIG (reference sequence). Between the trimmed V and J ends, which lost 0 bases and 9 bases, there was a span of 12 bases. In DNA, the CDR3 is TGTGCCTGGAGTGTGGGGGGCGCAGGTTCACCCCTCCACTTT. It yields the protein CAWSVGGAGSPLHF. The whole variable domain, remainder taken from reference TRBV30 and TRBJ1-6, is SQTIHQWPATLVQPVGSPLSLECTVEGTSNPNLYWYRQAAGRGLQLLFYSVGIGQISSEVPQNLSASRPQDRQFILSSKKLLLSDSGFYLCAWSVGGAGSPLHFGNGTRLTVT.

As for this clone: This CDR3 is also generated by other DNA sequences in the sample. The chain joins TRBV30 to TRBJ2-5, with D perhaps TRBD1 (6 bases). Trimming pared 4 bases from V and 0 bases from J, leaving 9 bases between. The CDR3 length is 13 residues. Per the germline V gene, CDR1 is GTSNPN and CDR2 is SVGIG (reference sequence). The CDR3 nucleotides are TGTGCCTGGACCGGACAGTACCAAGAGACCCAGTACTTC. Encoded protein: CAWTGQYQETQYF.

The chain couples TRBV5-4 to TRBJ2-5, with 9 bases matching TRBD2. V trimming: 4 bases; J trimming: 5 bases; junction bases outside the gene matches: 9. Germline CDR1 and CDR2: SGHNT and YYREEE (reference sequence). The CDR3 sequence is 15 residues long. The CDR3 DNA is TGTGCCAGCAGCCTTAGCGGGGGTTCGGGGGAGACCCAGTACTTC. Its protein product is CASSLSGGSGETQYF.

About this clone: Additional DNA sequences in this sample encode the identical CDR3. This chain's CDR3 is CASSPPSGSNEQFF. For the CDR3, the DNA is TGTGCCAGCTCACCACCCTCAGGGAGCAATGAGCAGTTCTTC. This chain links TRBV18 with TRBJ2-1; D may correspond to TRBD1 or TRBD2 (5 bases each). Germline lookup yields CDR1 KGHSH and CDR2 LQKENI. The CDR3 has 14 amino acids. V lost 0 bases, J lost 6 bases, and 9 bases lay in between.

This clone has a single count. Written as DNA, the CDR3 is TGTGCCAGCAGCACACAGAGGAGAAATGAAAAACTGTTTTTT. The encoded protein is CASSTQRRNEKLFF. V and J are TRBV13 and TRBJ1-4, with D unclear. Germline V gives CDR1 PRHDT, CDR2 FYEKMQ (reference sequence). The CDR3 covers 14 residues. Trimming cost V 5 bases and J 5 bases, with 12 bases left between them.

The chain recombines TRBV27 with TRBJ2-2; 13 positions agree with TRBD2. The V gene's germline CDR1 is MNHEY and CDR2 SMNVEV (reference sequence). This CDR3 has 17 residues. V was clipped by 0 bases and J by 8 bases; unmatched bases: 6. CDR3 loop: CASSLSGLAGRRGELFF. The CDR3 DNA sequence: TGTGCCAGCAGTTTATCGGGACTAGCGGGAAGGAGGGGGGAGCTGTTTTTT.

This chain joins TRBV5-1 and TRBJ2-7; 8 bases agree with TRBD2. The V segment lost 0 bases and the J segment 4 bases; nucleotides outside the gene matches: 12. CDR3 length equals 17 residues. In germline, CDR1 is SGHRS, CDR2 YFSETQ. The CDR3 here is CASSLGKLSGSPYEQYF. CDR3 DNA: TGCGCCAGCAGCTTGGGGAAACTGAGCGGGAGTCCGTACGAGCAGTACTTC.

The J gene is TRBJ2-3, the V gene TRBV5-8; 7 bases line up with TRBD2. The CDR3 runs to 15 residues. Germline V lookup: CDR1 SGHTS, CDR2 YDEGEE. The ends lost 0 bases at V and 4 bases at J; junction bases unmatched: 5. The CDR3 nucleotides are TGTGCCAGCAGCTTGGCCCTGACTAGCCCAGATACGCAGTATTTT. It codes for CASSLALTSPDTQYF.

Concerning this clone: The identical CDR3 is also encoded by other nucleotide sequences in the sample. The chain has TRBV18 and TRBJ2-7, with 12 nucleotides matching TRBD2. The CDR3 runs to 15 residues. The trim removed 3 bases at V and 3 bases at J, leaving 3 bases unmatched. CDR1 is KGHSH, CDR2 LQKENI, per germline. CDR3: CASSPRTSGIYEQYF. The CDR3 DNA follows: TGTGCCAGCTCACCCCGGACTAGCGGGATCTACGAGCAGTACTTC.

This rearrangement joins TRBV19 to TRBJ2-2; 10 bases agree with TRBD2. This CDR3 region has 16 residues. From germline, CDR1 is LNHDA and CDR2 SQIVND (reference sequence). With 5 bases clipped from V and 5 bases from J, the junction kept 8 bases outside the gene matches. The CDR3 loop reads CASSYGVAGGTGELFF. CDR3 nucleotides: TGTGCCAGTAGTTACGGGGTAGCGGGAGGAACCGGGGAGCTGTTTTTT. Drawing the rest from reference TRBV19 and TRBJ2-2, the complete variable domain is DGGITQSPKYLFRKEGQNVTLSCEQNLNHDAMYWYRQDPGQGLRLIYYSQIVNDFQKGDIAEGYSVSREKKESFPLTVTSAQKNPTAFYLCASSYGVAGGTGELFFGEGSRLTVL.

V and J are TRBV6-5 and TRBJ2-7; TRBD1 agrees at 9 bases. J was trimmed by 4 bases and V by 5 bases; bases with no gene match: 6. The CDR3 runs 14 residues. Germline V gene sequence: CDR1 MNHEY, CDR2 SVGAGI. The CDR3 is CASSRQGGRYEQYF. The DNA of the CDR3 is TGTGCCAGCAGTAGACAGGGGGGGAGGTACGAGCAGTACTTC.

This clone has only one observation. This CDR3 is also generated by other DNA sequences in the sample. This chain connects TRBV11-3 to TRBJ2-2; 9 nucleotides align to TRBD2. Losses at the gene ends were 5 bases for V and 2 bases for J; bases not matched to a gene: 9. Germline CDR1 is SGHNT and CDR2 is YENEEA. The CDR3 runs 17 residues. CDR3 DNA: TGTGCCAGCAGCCCTCTGGCGGGAGGGCCAAACACCGGGGAGCTGTTTTTT. Its translation: CASSPLAGGPNTGELFF.

This chain links TRBV6-5 with TRBJ2-6, with no clear D. The V gene's germline CDR1 is MNHEY and CDR2 SVGAGI. The CDR3 is 14 residues long. V was cut by 7 bases and J by 4 bases, with 11 bases left in between. CDR3 sequence reads: CASTSGQGANVLTF. The CDR3 nucleotides read TGTGCCAGCACGTCCGGGCAAGGGGCCAACGTCCTGACTTTC.

This clone was picked up a small number of times. The chain uses TRBV28 and TRBJ1-2; D is undetermined. CDR1 is MDHEN, CDR2 SYDVKM, per germline. Trimming removed 4 bases at V and 8 bases at J, with 14 bases between. The CDR3 length is 13 residues. CDR3 sequence: CASSSFVGAGYTF. As DNA, the CDR3 is TGTGCCAGCAGTTCTTTTGTTGGTGCGGGCTACACCTTC.

This clone was recorded only once. The chain is built from TRBV6-1 and TRBJ2-7; D gene uncertain. Trimming took 7 bases from V and 5 from J, leaving 12 bases between them. Germline V gene data show CDR1 as MNHNS and CDR2 as SASEGT. The CDR3 is made up of 12 amino acids. The CDR3 DNA sequence: TGTGCCAGCACCTTCAAAGGGAACGAGCAGTACTTC. It yields the protein CASTFKGNEQYF.

The gene calls are TRBV11-2 and TRBJ1-2; 7 bases match TRBD1. The length of the CDR3 is 14 residues. V shed 5 bases, J shed 3 bases, and the junction held 6 bases outside the gene matches. Looked up from germline, CDR1 is SGHAT and CDR2 is FQNNGV. CDR3 in amino acids: CASSTSRGDYGYTF. In nucleotides, the CDR3 is TGTGCCAGCAGCACATCCAGGGGGGACTATGGCTACACCTTC.

The chain carries TRBV5-1 and TRBJ2-1; the match to TRBD1 covers 12 bases. With V trimmed by 4 bases and J by 8 bases, 10 bases remained unmatched. The germline CDR1 and CDR2 sequences are SGHRS and YFSETQ. CDR3 length equals 16 residues. CDR3 in DNA: TGCGCCAGCAGCCAAGCCGGGACAGGGGGCTTGGATGAGCAGTTCTTC. Translated: CASSQAGTGGLDEQFF.

The chain links TRBV5-1 to TRBJ2-1; tentatively, D is TRBD1 or TRBD2 (6 bases each). This CDR3 is 14 amino acids long. Germline CDR1 and CDR2: SGHRS and YFSETQ. Trimming took off 7 bases at V and 6 bases at J, with 17 bases between the two ends. CDR3 DNA: TGCGCCAGCGTTTTGGAGGGGGTTATCAATGAGCAGTTCTTC. This translates into CASVLEGVINEQFF.

The chain is built from TRBV11-2 and TRBJ1-5; 7 bases align to TRBD1. The junction had 6 bases not matched to a gene; V was cut back by 5 bases and J by 2 bases. This CDR3 contains 15 residues. Germline lookup yields CDR1 SGHAT and CDR2 FQNNGV. Here the CDR3 DNA reads TGTGCCAGCAGCCAAACAGGGGTGGGCAATCAGCCCCAGCATTTT. As protein: CASSQTGVGNQPQHF.

The rearrangement links TRBV4-3 to TRBJ2-7; 9 positions match TRBD2. There are 16 residues in the CDR3. Germline lookup yields CDR1 LGHNA and CDR2 YSLEER. Germline trimming cut 1 base from V and 5 bases from J; bases unmatched to any gene: 9. The CDR3, as DNA: TGCGCCAGCAGCCAAGGTGGTAGCGGGAGCCTAGACGAGCAGTACTTC. Translation: CASSQGGSGSLDEQYF.

The chain is built from TRBV2 and TRBJ2-1, with no clear D. CDR1 and CDR2 from the germline V gene are SNHLY and FYNNEI. The ends were cut back, 6 bases at V and 9 bases at J, with 15 bases in the middle. The CDR3 totals 13 residues. The CDR3 region is CASSPEAESEQFF. Here the CDR3 DNA reads TGTGCCAGCAGCCCCGAGGCAGAGAGTGAGCAGTTCTTC.

The gene calls are TRBV2 and TRBJ1-3; 8 bases agree with TRBD1. CDR1 is SNHLY and CDR2 is FYNNEI in the germline V gene. Trimming at V came to 10 bases and at J to 4 bases, leaving 6 bases not matched to a gene. The CDR3 contains 13 residues. CDR3: CATGQGEGNTIYF. The CDR3 nucleotides read TGTGCCACCGGACAGGGCGAAGGAAACACCATATATTTT.

On this clone itself: This same CDR3 is encoded by further DNA sequences in the sample. CDR3 DNA: TGTGCCAGCAGCGTAGATCCGGGGGCGGATACGCAGTATTTT. Encoded protein: CASSVDPGADTQYF. J is TRBJ2-3 and V is TRBV9; TRBD1 or TRBD2 may be the D gene (6 bases each). Trimming left V 0 bases short and J 6 bases short, with 11 bases between. This CDR3 is built from 14 residues. Germline CDR1 SGDLS, CDR2 YYNGEE. The whole variable domain, remainder taken from reference TRBV9 and TRBJ2-3, is DSGVTQTPKHLITATGQRVTLRCSPRSGDLSVYWYQQSLDQGLQFLIQYYNGEERAKGNILERFSAQQFPDLHSELNLSSLELGDSALYFCASSVDPGADTQYFGPGTRLTVL.

This clone showed up just once. V and J are TRBV28 and TRBJ1-4; D is uncertain. The CDR3 extends over 15 amino acids. V was clipped by 2 bases and J by 7 bases, with 14 bases between them. Germline V gene sequence: CDR1 MDHEN, CDR2 SYDVKM. The DNA for the CDR3 is TGTGCCAGCAGTTTAGGTAGCCGTGGAGGTGAAAAACTGTTTTTT. This gives the protein CASSLGSRGGEKLFF.

V usage is TRBV7-9 and J usage is TRBJ2-7, with 8 nucleotides matching TRBD1. V shed 4 bases, J shed 4 bases, and the junction held 6 bases outside the gene matches. This CDR3 has 14 amino acids. The V gene's germline CDR1 is SEHNR and CDR2 FQNEAQ (reference sequence). The CDR3 reads CASSYTGGGYEQYF. The CDR3 coding sequence is TGTGCCAGCAGCTACACAGGGGGTGGGTACGAGCAGTACTTC.